The rows below give T cell receptor beta chains drawn from one sample of a study of blood T cell repertoires in COVID-19. Profiled with immunoSEQ multiplex PCR; TCRdb holds only in-frame clones, not every one. In the table there are 140,000 to 150,000 clones, about 90% of which are singletons. The sample was PBMCs or T cells enriched from blood (not recorded which). Every receptor here comes from a woman in her thirties or forties who had been exposed to COVID-19. CDR3s include the opening cysteine and the closing phenylalanine or tryptophan. D genes are given only for firm matches. Clone size appears in some rows only: once, few, many, or a class for an expanded clone.

NA	NA	TRBV29-1	TRBJ1-1	CSVGAGTLSEAFF	TGCAGCGTCGGGGCAGGGACTTTATCTGAAGCTTTCTTT
many	NA	TRBV4-1	TRBJ2-1	CASQQVAGYNEQFF	TGCGCCAGCCAACAAGTGGCCGGGTACAATGAGCAGTTCTTC
NA	NA	TRBV5-5	TRBJ1-5	CASSPGGSQPQHF	TGTGCCAGCAGCCCGGGGGGCTCTCAGCCCCAGCATTTT
NA	NA	TRBV18	TRBJ1-1	CASSPSQNTEAFF	TGTGCCAGCTCACCTTCCCAGAACACTGAAGCTTTCTTT
NA	TRBD2	TRBV5-1	TRBJ2-2	CASSLGLAGAGELFF	TGCGCCAGCAGCTTGGGTCTAGCGGGAGCCGGGGAGCTGTTTTTT
NA	NA	TRBV5-5	TRBJ2-7	CASSLAPGYTYEQYF	TGTGCCAGCAGCTTGGCCCCGGGTTATACCTACGAGCAGTACTTC
NA	TRBD1	TRBV2	TRBJ2-4	CASRVQGAGNIQYF	TGTGCCAGCAGAGTACAGGGGGCCGGAAACATTCAGTACTTC
NA	NA	TRBV6-4	TRBJ2-3	CASSEVGLTDTQYF	TGTGCCAGCAGTGAGGTGGGGCTCACAGATACGCAGTATTTT
NA	NA	TRBV4-3	TRBJ1-2	CASSQDRGYTF	TGCGCCAGCAGCCAAGACAGGGGCTACACCTTC
NA	NA	TRBV27	TRBJ2-7	CASSTALKHYYEQYF	TGTGCCAGCAGTACGGCTCTGAAACACTACTACGAGCAGTACTTC
once	NA	TRBV28	TRBJ2-7	CASSSSGTSPYEQYF	TGTGCCAGCAGTAGTTCCGGGACATCACCCTACGAGCAGTACTTC
NA	NA	TRBV7-3	TRBJ2-5	CASSLNTGLQETQYF	TGTGCCAGCAGCTTAAACACAGGCCTCCAGGAGACCCAGTACTTC
NA	TRBD1	TRBV6-5	TRBJ2-6	CASRTGAGANVLTF	TGTGCCAGCAGAACAGGGGCTGGGGCCAACGTCCTGACTTTC
NA	NA	TRBV28	TRBJ2-3	CASSSPGGNTDTQYF	TGTGCCAGCAGTTCCCCCGGCGGGAACACAGATACGCAGTATTTT
NA	NA	TRBV11-3	TRBJ2-7	CASSLGDSSHEQYF	TGTGCCAGCAGCTTAGGAGACAGCTCCCACGAGCAGTACTTC
NA	NA	TRBV10-3	TRBJ2-5	CATRTSEETQYF	TGTGCCACCCGGACAAGTGAAGAGACCCAGTACTTC
NA	TRBD1	TRBV28	TRBJ1-4	CASSLTAGGEKLFF	TGTGCCAGCAGTTTAACGGCAGGGGGGGAAAAACTGTTTTTT
NA	TRBD2	TRBV6-4	TRBJ2-5	CASSEGSGRAETQYF	TGTGCCAGCAGTGAAGGAAGCGGGAGGGCAGAGACCCAGTACTTC
NA	NA	TRBV21-1	TRBJ2-1	CASSQRGQSVPRYSYNEQFF	TGTGCCAGCAGTCAGAGGGGACAGTCGGTGCCCCGATACTCCTACAATGAGCAGTTCTTC
NA	TRBD1	TRBV29-1	TRBJ1-2	CSVEKRTGHYGYTF	TGCAGCGTTGAAAAACGGACAGGGCACTATGGCTACACCTTC
NA	TRBD2	TRBV7-9	TRBJ2-5	CASRITGLAEETQYF	TGTGCCAGCAGGATAACGGGACTAGCGGAGGAGACCCAGTACTTC
NA	TRBD1	TRBV7-6	TRBJ1-1	CASSLEGGTAPNTEAFF	TGTGCCAGCAGCTTAGAAGGGGGGACAGCGCCGAACACTGAAGCTTTCTTT
NA	NA	TRBV6-4	TRBJ1-5	CASIRPGSNQPQHF	TGTGCCAGCATCAGACCCGGGAGCAATCAGCCCCAGCATTTT
NA	NA	TRBV2	TRBJ2-2	CASRPTSSPGELFF	TGTGCCAGCAGGCCGACTAGTTCTCCCGGGGAGCTGTTTTTT
NA	NA	TRBV5-6	TRBJ1-5	CASSTGNQPQHF	TGTGCCAGCAGTACAGGGAATCAGCCCCAGCATTTT
NA	NA	TRBV27	TRBJ2-3	CASSSGVRTDTQYF	TGTGCCAGCAGTTCCGGGGTTCGGACAGATACGCAGTATTTT
few	NA	TRBV7-8	TRBJ2-7	CASSLEPTAYEQYF	TGTGCCAGCAGCTTAGAACCTACTGCTTACGAGCAGTACTTC
NA	NA	TRBV6-5	TRBJ2-3	CASSYSMAGPRDTQYF	TGTGCCAGCAGTTACTCGATGGCGGGCCCCAGAGATACGCAGTATTTT
NA	NA	TRBV5-6	TRBJ2-7	CASSLRQGMGEQYF	TGTGCCAGCAGCTTGAGGCAGGGGATGGGCGAGCAGTACTTC
NA	NA	TRBV4-1	TRBJ1-6	CASSRGPSLPLHF	TGCGCCAGCAGCCGCGGGCCGTCGTTACCCCTCCACTTT
NA	TRBD2	TRBV6-6	TRBJ2-3	CASSRSSGTTDTQYF	TGTGCCAGCAGTCGATCTAGCGGAACCACAGATACGCAGTATTTT
NA	NA	TRBV7-9	TRBJ2-7	CASSLSLGRGSYEQYF	TGTGCCAGCAGCTTATCCCTGGGCAGGGGCTCCTACGAGCAGTACTTC
NA	NA	TRBV18	TRBJ1-5	CASSPSGAGQPQHF	TGTGCCAGCTCACCTTCAGGGGCCGGTCAGCCCCAGCATTTT
NA	NA	TRBV10-2	TRBJ1-5	CASRATGYSNQPQHF	TGCGCCAGCAGGGCCACAGGGTATAGCAATCAGCCCCAGCATTTT
NA	TRBD2	TRBV28	TRBJ2-7	CASRVGSGRGYEQYF	TGTGCCAGCAGGGTCGGTAGCGGGAGGGGCTACGAGCAGTACTTC
NA	NA	TRBV29-1	TRBJ2-7	CSVLTIGEQYF	TGCAGCGTTTTAACTATTGGCGAGCAGTACTTC
NA	NA	TRBV28	TRBJ1-5	CASKPRELSQPQHF	TGTGCCAGCAAGCCCCGGGAACTATCTCAGCCCCAGCATTTT
NA	NA	TRBV27	TRBJ1-6	CASRTGQPNSPLHF	TGTGCCAGCAGGACAGGCCAACCGAATTCACCCCTCCACTTT
NA	NA	TRBV27	TRBJ1-6	CASKPGLNSPLHF	TGTGCCAGCAAGCCAGGGCTAAATTCACCCCTCCACTTT
NA	NA	TRBV27	TRBJ1-6	CASRGGSSYNSPLHF	TGTGCCAGCCGAGGGGGTAGCTCCTATAATTCACCCCTCCACTTT
NA	NA	TRBV7-2	TRBJ2-3	CASSQEVGWKDTQYF	TGTGCCAGCAGCCAAGAGGTCGGTTGGAAAGATACGCAGTATTTT
NA	TRBD1	TRBV6-2/TRBV6-3	TRBJ2-7	CASSYQPGQQNYEQYF	TGTGCCAGCAGTTACCAACCGGGACAGCAAAACTACGAGCAGTACTTC